This T cell receptor beta chain comes out of a study of shared clonotypes between healthy human individuals. Study as a whole: Two female and a few male donors aged 18 to 49 were enrolled. Study results and limitations: Non-shared clonotypes showed lower generation probabilities than clonotypes common to all four donors. Only blood underwent sampling, and tissue repertoires likely differ.

Repertoires were generated with immunoSEQ multiplex PCR, while TCRdb's copy carries only in-frame clones and drops some. This table holds some 1 million clones, around 74% found once. As concerns this clone: Its antigen remains unidentified.

This CDR3 contains 14 residues. Looked up from germline, CDR1 is SNHLY and CDR2 is FYNNEI. The V gene end was trimmed by 7 bases and the J gene end by 7 bases; junction bases not matched to a gene: 6. This sequence was found in a man aged 18 to 35 in good health. Sequenced sample: memory CD4+ T cells sorted from blood. Indicated subset: CD45RA-negative fraction. The chain links TRBV2 to TRBJ1-5; 11 nucleotides align to TRBD1. CDR3 region: CASTGTGGFQPQHF. CDR3 nucleotide sequence: TGTGCCAGCACAGGGACAGGGGGGTTCCAGCCCCAGCATTTT. Based on the CDR3 plus reference TRBV2 and TRBJ1-5, the full variable domain is EPEVTQTPSHQVTQMGQEVILRCVPISNHLYFYWYRQILGQKVEFLVSFYNNEISEKSEIFDDQFSVERPDGSNFTLKIRSTKLEDSAMYFCASTGTGGFQPQHFGDGTRLSIL.